One sample yielded the 26 T cell receptor beta chains listed below, sequenced in a study of a mutant IDH1 vaccine in newly diagnosed glioma. Clones were sequenced by immunoSEQ multiplex PCR, and TCRdb holds only the in-frame ones, with some missing. The sample has 25,000 to 30,000 clones, around 83% seen once. Time point defined: week 23, last vaccination. Every vaccination contained 300 ug of the mutant IDH1 20-mer peptide and was paired with topical imiquimod. These receptors are not linked to any known antigen. Sequencing was performed on PBMCs, taken from a glioma patient whose treatment included an IDH1 peptide vaccine. Every receptor here comes from a woman younger than 45 with glioma.

The chain links TRBV19 to TRBJ2-3, with 8 bases lining up with TRBD2. The CDR3 has 17 amino acids. The J segment lost 2 bases and the V segment lost 3 bases, leaving 10 bases of the junction unmatched. Germline values: CDR1 LNHDA, CDR2 SQIVND (reference sequence). The CDR3 coding sequence is TGTGCCAGTAGTATCCCCCTCGGAGCGGGGGCCACAGATACGCAGTATTTT. It specifies CASSIPLGAGATDTQYF.

The V call is TRBV19, the J call TRBJ1-1; D may be TRBD1 (6 bases). V was trimmed by 5 bases and J by 3 bases, leaving 7 bases between them. This CDR3 is 12 amino acids long. The germline V gene encodes CDR1 LNHDA and CDR2 SQIVND (reference sequence). The DNA of the CDR3 is TGTGCCAGTAGTCGGACAGACACTGAAGCTTTCTTT. This translates into CASSRTDTEAFF.

The chain combines TRBV5-4 with TRBJ1-2; 8 nucleotides align to TRBD1. The CDR3 has 14 amino acids. The junction had 10 bases not matched to a gene; V was cut back by 4 bases and J by 8 bases. Germline CDR1 and CDR2: SGHNT and YYREEE (reference sequence). The CDR3 DNA reads TGTGCCAGCAGCGTCGGACAGGGCACGGTCGGCTACACCTTC. Amino acids: CASSVGQGTVGYTF.

The V gene is TRBV18, the J gene TRBJ2-1; the match to TRBD2 covers 8 bases. The CDR3 sequence is 15 residues long. Unmatched junction bases numbered 9, after V lost 2 bases and J lost 9 bases. Germline lookup yields CDR1 KGHSH and CDR2 LQKENI. CDR3: CASSPERGPVGEQFF. Here the CDR3 DNA reads TGTGCCAGCTCACCAGAGCGGGGGCCGGTTGGTGAGCAGTTCTTC.

V and J are TRBV29-1 and TRBJ1-1; 7 bases are shared with TRBD1. CDR1 SQVTM and CDR2 ANQGSEA come from the germline V gene. V lost 4 bases to trimming and J lost 11 bases; unmatched junction nucleotides: 10. The CDR3 loop spans 12 amino acids. CDR3 sequence (DNA): TGCAGCGTTGGGGAGGGGGCTAGATCGGCTTTCTTT. Protein sequence: CSVGEGARSAFF.

This rearrangement joins TRBV15 to TRBJ2-2; D is ambiguous. Germline V lookup: CDR1 LNHNV, CDR2 YYDKDF (reference sequence). With 5 bases removed from V and 1 base from J, the gap between germline ends came to 2 bases. This CDR3 has 12 residues. This chain's CDR3 is CATSQNTGELFF. DNA of the CDR3: TGTGCCACCAGCCAGAACACCGGGGAGCTGTTTTTT.

This chain uses TRBV9 with TRBJ2-3; 7 positions match TRBD2. V was clipped by 7 bases and J by 2 bases; unmatched bases: 7. CDR3 length: 14 residues. Germline-derived CDR1 and CDR2 are SGDLS and YYNGEE. The CDR3 sequence: CASCPGGYTDTQYF. The CDR3 DNA sequence: TGTGCCAGCTGTCCGGGGGGATACACAGATACGCAGTATTTT.

CDR3 in amino acids: CASSFDGQTGYGYTF. The CDR3 nucleotides read TGTGCCAGCAGCTTCGATGGGCAGACTGGGTATGGCTACACCTTC. V gene TRBV7-3 combines with J gene TRBJ1-2; D not certain. Looked up from germline, CDR1 is SGHTA and CDR2 is FQGTGA. The CDR3 length is 15 residues. V lost 3 bases, J lost 5 bases, and 16 bases lay in between. Based on the CDR3 plus reference TRBV7-3 and TRBJ1-2, the full variable domain is GAGVSQTPSNKVTEKGKYVELRCDPISGHTALYWYRQSLGQGPEFLIYFQGTGAADDSGLPNDRFFAVRPEGSVSTLKIQRTERGDSAVYLCASSFDGQTGYGYTFGSGTRLTVV.

The rearrangement links TRBV6-5 to TRBJ2-7; D is undetermined. V lost 2 bases and J lost 2, with 13 bases in between. Germline-derived CDR1 and CDR2 are MNHEY and SVGAGI. The CDR3 runs 15 residues. The CDR3 sequence is CASSYTIGFAYEQYF. CDR3 bases: TGTGCCAGCAGTTACACCATCGGCTTTGCCTACGAGCAGTACTTC.

The V and J genes are TRBV6-5 and TRBJ2-7; 9 nucleotides match TRBD2. V shed 8 bases and J 3 bases; nucleotides not matched to a gene: 8. The CDR3 runs 14 residues. Germline assignment: CDR1 MNHEY and CDR2 SVGAGI. The DNA for the CDR3 is TGTGCCAGCCAATTGACTAGCGGAGGCTACGAGCAGTACTTC. It codes for CASQLTSGGYEQYF.

The chain combines TRBV10-2 with TRBJ1-1, with no clear D. The CDR3 consists of 12 residues. In germline, CDR1 is WSHSY, CDR2 SAAADI. V was trimmed by 4 bases and J by 0 bases, leaving 3 bases between them. CDR3 coding DNA: TGCGCCAGCAGTGCGGTGAACACTGAAGCTTTCTTT. Protein: CASSAVNTEAFF.

CDR3 bases: TGTGCCAGCAGACAGTTTGCCACTGAAGCTTTCTTT. Protein: CASRQFATEAFF. This chain connects TRBV27 to TRBJ1-1, with no clear D. This CDR3 has 12 amino acids. The germline V gene encodes CDR1 MNHEY and CDR2 SMNVEV (reference sequence). Trimming pared 6 bases from V and 4 bases from J, leaving 9 bases between.

The V gene is TRBV6-7, the J gene TRBJ1-1; weak D call: TRBD1 (6 bases). TRBV6-7 is an ORF for which the function is uncertain. The CDR3 consists of 12 residues. The CDR3 coding sequence is TGTGCAGGGGGGATTAGGAACACTGAAGCTTTCTTT. This gives the protein CAGGIRNTEAFF.

Here the CDR3 DNA reads TGCGCCAGCAGCCAAGGGGGGGCAGGGGAAGCTTTCTTT. The encoded protein is CASSQGGAGEAFF. The rearrangement links TRBV4-3 to TRBJ1-1, with a tentative D call TRBD1 (6 bases). Trimming left V 1 base short and J 8 bases short, with 11 bases between. The CDR3 is made up of 13 amino acids. Germline V lookup: CDR1 LGHNA, CDR2 YSLEER.

V usage is TRBV27 and J usage is TRBJ2-3; no firm D call. The CDR3 sequence is 15 residues long. CDR1 MNHEY and CDR2 SMNVEV come from the germline V gene (reference sequence). V lost 6 bases, J lost 1 base, and 14 bases lay in between. Here the CDR3 reads CASSLGLSGTDTQYF. CDR3 bases: TGTGCCAGCAGCCTGGGATTATCGGGCACAGATACGCAGTATTTT.

The J gene is TRBJ2-7, the V gene TRBV7-9; TRBD2 is a possible D gene (5 bases). Germline CDR1 and CDR2: SEHNR and FQNEAQ (reference sequence). The germline V and J ends were trimmed by 5 bases and 4 bases, with 15 bases remaining between them. This CDR3 is built from 14 residues. DNA for the CDR3: TGTGCCAGCAGCCCCCGAGGGCGAACGTACGAGCAGTACTTC. This sequence encodes CASSPRGRTYEQYF. The full variable domain, completed using reference TRBV7-9 and TRBJ2-7, is DTGVSQNPRHKITKRGQNVTFRCDPISEHNRLYWYRQTLGQGPEFLTYFQNEAQLEKSRLLSDRFSAERPKGSFSTLEIQRTEQGDSAMYLCASSPRGRTYEQYFGPGTRLTVT.

The V and J genes are TRBV5-4 and TRBJ1-5; the D gene is possibly TRBD1 (6 bases). Germline V gene data show CDR1 as SGHNT and CDR2 as YYREEE (reference sequence). CDR3 size: 14 residues. The V gene lost 0 bases and the J gene lost 3 bases, with 7 bases spanning the gap. The CDR3 region has the DNA TGTGCCAGCAGCTTGGGGGGGGCCAATCAGCCCCAGCATTTT. Residues: CASSLGGANQPQHF.

The rearrangement links TRBV6-5 to TRBJ1-1; D call uncertain. The CDR3 runs to 12 residues. V lost 7 bases to trimming and J lost 11 bases, with 17 bases between them. Germline loops: CDR1 MNHEY, CDR2 SVGAGI. Here the CDR3 reads CASTTSQGRAFF. The CDR3 bases are TGTGCCAGCACCACTAGCCAAGGTAGGGCTTTCTTT.

The genes are TRBV7-2 and TRBJ1-3, with D perhaps TRBD1 (5 bases). V lost 4 bases, J lost 0 bases, and 10 bases lay in between. CDR3 length: 15 residues. Per the germline V gene, CDR1 is SGHTA and CDR2 is FQGNSA. CDR3 DNA: TGTGCCAGCAGCTGGGACGTCAGCTCTGGAAACACCATATATTTT. Translation gives CASSWDVSSGNTIYF.

The gene calls are TRBV29-1 and TRBJ1-2; D gene unclear. The CDR3 has 15 residues. Between the trimmed V and J ends, which lost 4 bases and 4 bases, there was a span of 19 bases. CDR1 SQVTM and CDR2 ANQGSEA come from the germline V gene. Here the CDR3 reads CSVGVLSTLGYGYTF. CDR3 DNA sequence: TGCAGCGTTGGGGTGTTAAGTACTCTCGGCTATGGCTACACCTTC.

The chain is built from TRBV30 and TRBJ2-2, with 11 bases aligning to TRBD2. This CDR3 spans 15 amino acids. CDR1 and CDR2 from the germline V gene are GTSNPN and SVGIG (reference sequence). Losses at the gene ends were 1 base for V and 4 bases for J; bases not matched to a gene: 2. DNA of the CDR3: TGTGCCTGGAGTGCCCTAGCGGGGGGCACCGGGGAGCTGTTTTTT. It is translated as CAWSALAGGTGELFF.

The V and J genes are TRBV19 and TRBJ1-6; D not certain. The CDR3 has 14 residues. Trimming removed 0 bases at V and 7 bases at J, with 7 bases between. The germline V gene encodes CDR1 LNHDA and CDR2 SQIVND (reference sequence). The CDR3 coding sequence is TGTGCCAGTAGTATAGACAGTAACAATTCACCCCTCCACTTT. This codes for CASSIDSNNSPLHF. The whole variable domain, remainder taken from reference TRBV19 and TRBJ1-6, is DGGITQSPKYLFRKEGQNVTLSCEQNLNHDAMYWYRQDPGQGLRLIYYSQIVNDFQKGDIAEGYSVSREKKESFPLTVTSAQKNPTAFYLCASSIDSNNSPLHFGNGTRLTVT.

The chain employs TRBV9 and TRBJ1-2, with 7 bases lining up with TRBD1. This CDR3 comprises 15 residues. Germline assignment: CDR1 SGDLS and CDR2 YYNGEE. The V and J ends lost 3 bases and 6 bases, in that order; junction bases with no gene match: 11. CDR3 loop: CASSGGRGGADGYTF. The CDR3 nucleotides read TGTGCCAGCAGCGGAGGGAGAGGGGGCGCGGATGGCTACACCTTC.

The chain carries TRBV4-3 and TRBJ2-1, with D unresolved. The length of the CDR3 is 15 residues. Looked up from germline, CDR1 is LGHNA and CDR2 is YSLEER. Between the trimmed V and J ends, which lost 0 bases and 8 bases, there was a span of 14 bases. The CDR3 here is CASSQDRASLYEQFF. The CDR3 coding sequence is TGCGCCAGCAGCCAAGATCGGGCCAGTCTCTATGAGCAGTTCTTC.

This sequence joins TRBV5-6 and TRBJ1-2, with a possible D match to TRBD1 (6 bases). The CDR3 extends over 13 amino acids. The germline V gene has CDR1 SGHDT and CDR2 YYEEEE. V shed 3 bases and J shed 6 bases, with 12 bases lying between them. CDR3 in amino acids: CASSYGQQDGYTF. In nucleotides, the CDR3 is TGTGCCAGCAGCTACGGACAGCAGGATGGCTACACCTTC.

CDR3 in amino acids: CSVDGGQGNYEQYF. The CDR3 nucleotides read TGCAGCGTTGACGGGGGACAGGGTAATTACGAGCAGTACTTC. This chain links TRBV29-1 with TRBJ2-7; 9 bases line up with TRBD1. V shed 3 bases, J shed 4 bases, and the junction held 7 bases outside the gene matches. Looked up from germline, CDR1 is SQVTM and CDR2 is ANQGSEA. The CDR3 runs 14 residues.